Included here is one T cell receptor (beta chain) sequence, with context. No antigen is known for it. The assay was immunoSEQ multiplex PCR, and TCRdb's table has in-frame clones only and misses some. Found here are tens of thousands of clones, 70% to 90% of them singletons; the top ten hold about 6%. This sample was included in a study of identifying expanded T cells in peripheral blood. V was shortened by 4 bases and J by 6 bases, with 9 bases between the two germline ends. The CDR3 length is 11 residues. Germline V CDR1 and CDR2: SQVTM, ANQGSEA. Study-level results: Clone count variance between roughly 2-week samples rose with total template count.

The chain is built from TRBV29-1 and TRBJ1-1, with D possibly matching TRBD1 (6 bases). Material: blood. The receptor comes from a person between 18 and 75 years old in good health. The CDR3 reads CSVGRGSEAFF. CDR3 bases: TGCAGCGTTGGGAGGGGGTCTGAAGCTTTCTTT. Full variable domain (remainder filled in from reference TRBV29-1 and TRBJ1-1): SAVISQKPSRDICQRGTSLTIQCQVDSQVTMMFWYRQQPGQSLTLIATANQGSEATYESGFVIDKFPISRPNLTFSTLTVSNMSPEDSSIYLCSVGRGSEAFFGQGTRLTVV.